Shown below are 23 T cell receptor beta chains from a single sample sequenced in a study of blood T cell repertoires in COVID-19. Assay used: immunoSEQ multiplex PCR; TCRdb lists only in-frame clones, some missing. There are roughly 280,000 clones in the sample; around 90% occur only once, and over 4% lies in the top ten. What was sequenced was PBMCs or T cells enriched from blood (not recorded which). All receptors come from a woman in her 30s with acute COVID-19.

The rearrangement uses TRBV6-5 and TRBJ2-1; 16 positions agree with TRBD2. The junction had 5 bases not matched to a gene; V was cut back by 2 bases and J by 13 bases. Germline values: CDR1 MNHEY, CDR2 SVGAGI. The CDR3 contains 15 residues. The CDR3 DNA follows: TGTGCCAGCAGTTACCCCGGGACTAGCGGGAGGGGACAGTTCTTC. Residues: CASSYPGTSGRGQFF.

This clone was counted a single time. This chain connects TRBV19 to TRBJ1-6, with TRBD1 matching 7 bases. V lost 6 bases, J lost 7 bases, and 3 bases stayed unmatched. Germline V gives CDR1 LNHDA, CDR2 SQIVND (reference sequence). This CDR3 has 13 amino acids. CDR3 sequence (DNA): TGTGCCAGTAGGGTCAGGGGGAATTCACCCCTCCACTTT. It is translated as CASRVRGNSPLHF.

The CDR3 sequence is CASSSLAPSSYNEQFF. DNA for the CDR3: TGTGCCAGCAGTTCTCTAGCGCCTAGCTCCTACAATGAGCAGTTCTTC. V is TRBV27 and J is TRBJ2-1; tentative D call: TRBD2 (6 bases). Trimming pared 4 bases from V and 0 bases from J, leaving 13 bases between. The CDR3 consists of 16 residues. Germline CDR1 is MNHEY and CDR2 is SMNVEV (reference sequence).

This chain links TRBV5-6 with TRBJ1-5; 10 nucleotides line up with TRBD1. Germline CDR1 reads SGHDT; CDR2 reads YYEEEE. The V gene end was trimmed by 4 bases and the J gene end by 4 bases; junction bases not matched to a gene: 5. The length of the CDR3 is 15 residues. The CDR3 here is CASSKGQGFNQPQHF. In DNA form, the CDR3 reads TGTGCCAGCAGCAAGGGACAGGGGTTTAATCAGCCCCAGCATTTT.

The CDR3 sequence is CASSFSGSSYEQYF. In DNA form, the CDR3 reads TGTGCCAGCAGCTTTAGCGGGAGCTCCTACGAGCAGTACTTC. This chain joins TRBV27 and TRBJ2-7; 9 bases match TRBD2. J lost 0 bases, V lost 6 bases, and 3 bases had no gene match. CDR3 length: 14 amino acids. Germline V gives CDR1 MNHEY, CDR2 SMNVEV (reference sequence).

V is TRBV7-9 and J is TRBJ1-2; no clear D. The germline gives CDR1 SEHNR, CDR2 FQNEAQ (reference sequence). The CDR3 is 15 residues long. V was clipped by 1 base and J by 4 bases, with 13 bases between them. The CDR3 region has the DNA TGTGCCAGCAGCTTAGACTCGGGAGAGAGCTATGGCTACACCTTC. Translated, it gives CASSLDSGESYGYTF.

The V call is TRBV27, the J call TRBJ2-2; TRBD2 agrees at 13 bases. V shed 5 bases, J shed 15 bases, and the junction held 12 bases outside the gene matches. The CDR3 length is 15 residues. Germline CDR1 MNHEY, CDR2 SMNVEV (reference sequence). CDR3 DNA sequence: TGTGCCAGCAGTCCAAACACCGGACTAGCGGGAGAGGTGTTTTTT. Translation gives CASSPNTGLAGEVFF.

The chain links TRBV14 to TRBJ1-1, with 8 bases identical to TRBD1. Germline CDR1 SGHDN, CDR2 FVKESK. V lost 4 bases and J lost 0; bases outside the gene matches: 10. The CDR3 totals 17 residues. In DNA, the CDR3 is TGTGCCAGCAGCCCGCGGACAGGGTGGAGAATGAACACTGAAGCTTTCTTT. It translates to CASSPRTGWRMNTEAFF. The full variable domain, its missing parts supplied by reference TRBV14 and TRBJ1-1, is EAGVTQFPSHSVIEKGQTVTLRCDPISGHDNLYWYRRVMGKEIKFLLHFVKESKQDESGMPNNRFLAERTGGTYSTLKVQPAELEDSGVYFCASSPRTGWRMNTEAFFGQGTRLTVV.

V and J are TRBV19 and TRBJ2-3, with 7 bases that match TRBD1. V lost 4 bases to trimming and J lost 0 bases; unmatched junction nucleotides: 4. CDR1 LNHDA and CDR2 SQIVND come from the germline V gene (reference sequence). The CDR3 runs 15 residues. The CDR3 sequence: CASSTQQGSTDTQYF. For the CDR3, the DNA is TGTGCCAGTAGTACCCAACAGGGGAGCACAGATACGCAGTATTTT.

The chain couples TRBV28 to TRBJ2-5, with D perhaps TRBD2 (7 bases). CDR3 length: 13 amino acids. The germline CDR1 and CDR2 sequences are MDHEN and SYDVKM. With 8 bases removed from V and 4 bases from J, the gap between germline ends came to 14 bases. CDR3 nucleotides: TGTGCCAGCCTCCCCGGGGGGCGAGAGACCCAGTACTTC. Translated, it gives CASLPGGRETQYF.

The CDR3 DNA reads TGTGCCAGCAGCCAAGGGGCCGGAGGCCCTTTCTTT. Protein: CASSQGAGGPFF. The chain recombines TRBV14 with TRBJ1-1; no firm D call. The germline gives CDR1 SGHDN, CDR2 FVKESK. The V end lost 1 base, the J end lost 12 bases, and 12 bases lay between the germline ends. The CDR3 has 12 amino acids.

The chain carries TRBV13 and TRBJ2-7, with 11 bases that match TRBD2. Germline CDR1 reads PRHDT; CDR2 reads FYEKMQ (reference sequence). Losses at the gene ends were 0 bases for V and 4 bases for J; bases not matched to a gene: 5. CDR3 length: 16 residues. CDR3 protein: CASSLGIAGGPYEQYF. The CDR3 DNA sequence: TGTGCCAGCAGCTTAGGGATAGCGGGAGGGCCTTACGAGCAGTACTTC.

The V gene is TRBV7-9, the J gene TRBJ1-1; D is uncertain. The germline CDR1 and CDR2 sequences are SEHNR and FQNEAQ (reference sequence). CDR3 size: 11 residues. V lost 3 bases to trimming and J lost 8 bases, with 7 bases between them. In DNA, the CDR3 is TGTGCCAGCAGCTTGGGCTTAGAAGCTTTCTTT. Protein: CASSLGLEAFF.

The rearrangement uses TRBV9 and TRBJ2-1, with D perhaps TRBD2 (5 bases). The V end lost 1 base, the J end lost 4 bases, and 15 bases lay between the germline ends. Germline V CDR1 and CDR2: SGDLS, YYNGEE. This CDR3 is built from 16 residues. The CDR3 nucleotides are TGTGCCAGCAGCGTACAAGCGGCTAGTGGATACAATGAGCAGTTCTTC. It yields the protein CASSVQAASGYNEQFF.

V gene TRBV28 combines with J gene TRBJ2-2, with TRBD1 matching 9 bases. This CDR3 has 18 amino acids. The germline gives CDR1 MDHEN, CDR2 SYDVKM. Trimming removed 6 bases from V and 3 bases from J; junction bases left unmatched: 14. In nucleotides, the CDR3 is TGTGCCAGCAGCCGGATCACAGGGGGCGCGCCCGACACCGGGGAGCTGTTTTTT. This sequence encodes CASSRITGGAPDTGELFF.

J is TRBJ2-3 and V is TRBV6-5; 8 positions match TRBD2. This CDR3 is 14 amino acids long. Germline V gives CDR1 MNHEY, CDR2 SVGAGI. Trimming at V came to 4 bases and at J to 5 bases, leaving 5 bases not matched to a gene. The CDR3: CASSFQRERDTQYF. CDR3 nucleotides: TGTGCCAGCAGTTTCCAGCGGGAGAGAGATACGCAGTATTTT.

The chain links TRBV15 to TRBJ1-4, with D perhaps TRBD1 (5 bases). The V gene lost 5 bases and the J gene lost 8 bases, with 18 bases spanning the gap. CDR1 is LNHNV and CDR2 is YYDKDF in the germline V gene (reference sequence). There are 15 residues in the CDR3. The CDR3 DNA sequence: TGTGCCACCAGCCTTGAATGGCAGGGAGGGGAAAAACTGTTTTTT. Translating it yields CATSLEWQGGEKLFF.

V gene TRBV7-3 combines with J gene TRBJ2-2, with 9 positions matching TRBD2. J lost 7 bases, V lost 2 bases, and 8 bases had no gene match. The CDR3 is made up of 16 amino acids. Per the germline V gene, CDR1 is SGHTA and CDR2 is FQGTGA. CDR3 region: CASSLSAGGPVGELFF. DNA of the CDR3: TGTGCCAGCAGCTTATCGGCGGGAGGGCCGGTCGGGGAGCTGTTTTTT. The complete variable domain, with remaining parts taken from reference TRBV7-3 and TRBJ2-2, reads GAGVSQTPSNKVTEKGKYVELRCDPISGHTALYWYRQSLGQGPEFLIYFQGTGAADDSGLPNDRFFAVRPEGSVSTLKIQRTERGDSAVYLCASSLSAGGPVGELFFGEGSRLTVL.

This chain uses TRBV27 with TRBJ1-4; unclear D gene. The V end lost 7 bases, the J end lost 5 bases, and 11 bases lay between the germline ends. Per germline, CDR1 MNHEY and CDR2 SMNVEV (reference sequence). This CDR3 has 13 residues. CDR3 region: CASKVGGNEKLFF. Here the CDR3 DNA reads TGTGCCAGCAAGGTGGGCGGGAATGAAAAACTGTTTTTT.

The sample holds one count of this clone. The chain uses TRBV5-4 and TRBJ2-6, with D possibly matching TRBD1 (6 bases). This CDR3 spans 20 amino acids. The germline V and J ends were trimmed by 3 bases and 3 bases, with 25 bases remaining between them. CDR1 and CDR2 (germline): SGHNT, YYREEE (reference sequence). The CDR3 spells CASSSINPGTRAIGANVLTF. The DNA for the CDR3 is TGTGCCAGCAGCTCGATAAATCCCGGGACAAGAGCAATTGGGGCCAACGTCCTGACTTTC. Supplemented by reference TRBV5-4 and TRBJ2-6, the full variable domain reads ETGVTQSPTHLIKTRGQQVTLRCSSQSGHNTVSWYQQALGQGPQFIFQYYREEENGRGNFPPRFSGLQFPNYSSELNVNALELDDSALYLCASSSINPGTRAIGANVLTFGAGSRLTVL.

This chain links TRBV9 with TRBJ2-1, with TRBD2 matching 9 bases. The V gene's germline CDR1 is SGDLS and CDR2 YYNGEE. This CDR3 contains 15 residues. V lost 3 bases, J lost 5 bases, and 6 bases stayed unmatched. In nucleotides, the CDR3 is TGTGCCAGCAGCGATAGCGGGAGCGTACACAATGAGCAGTTCTTC. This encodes CASSDSGSVHNEQFF.

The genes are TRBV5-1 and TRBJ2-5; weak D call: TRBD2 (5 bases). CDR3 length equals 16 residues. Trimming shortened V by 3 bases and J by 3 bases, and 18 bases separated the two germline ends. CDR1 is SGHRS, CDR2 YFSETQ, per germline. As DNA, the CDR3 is TGCGCCAGCAGCTCGGTTTGGGGAGACGGTGAAGAGACCCAGTACTTC. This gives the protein CASSSVWGDGEETQYF.

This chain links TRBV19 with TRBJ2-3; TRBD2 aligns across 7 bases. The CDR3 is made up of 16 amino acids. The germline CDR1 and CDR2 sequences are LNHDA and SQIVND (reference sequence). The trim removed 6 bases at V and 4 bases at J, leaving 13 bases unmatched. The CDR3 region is CASRDPGGSSPDTQYF. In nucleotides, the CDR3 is TGTGCCAGTAGGGATCCGGGGGGATCCTCTCCAGATACGCAGTATTTT.